The 6 T cell receptor beta chains below come from one sample, sequenced in a study of cytomegalovirus exposure and HLA in healthy donors. Produced via immunoSEQ multiplex PCR; TCRdb's table is partial and in-frame only. The sample lists 150,000 to 200,000 clones, roughly 84% seen once, with about 10% in the top ten. Specimen: PBMCs. The receptors were sampled from a man aged 25 to 40 in good health and CMV-seropositive.

V is TRBV10-3 and J is TRBJ2-7, with D maybe TRBD1 (5 bases). Germline assignment: CDR1 ENHRY and CDR2 SYGVKD. Trimming pared 7 bases from V and 0 bases from J, leaving 13 bases between. The CDR3 runs to 14 residues. In nucleotides, the CDR3 is TGTGCCATCAAGGATCAGGGTGACTCCTACGAGCAGTACTTC. Protein product: CAIKDQGDSYEQYF.

This clone has only one observation. The chain carries TRBV4-1 and TRBJ2-1; 10 bases match TRBD2. V shed 1 base, J shed 4 bases, and the junction held 4 bases outside the gene matches. Per the germline V gene, CDR1 is MGHRA and CDR2 is YSYEKL. CDR3 length equals 16 residues. This CDR3 is CASSQAPSGRYNEQFF. CDR3 bases: TGCGCCAGCAGCCAAGCGCCTAGCGGGAGATACAATGAGCAGTTCTTC.

This rearrangement joins TRBV6-5 to TRBJ2-7; 7 bases are shared with TRBD1. CDR3 length: 13 amino acids. The V segment lost 6 bases and the J segment 2 bases; nucleotides outside the gene matches: 4. Germline assignment: CDR1 MNHEY and CDR2 SVGAGI. The CDR3 DNA follows: TGTGCCAGCAGAATCGGACAGGCCTACGAGCAGTACTTC. Its protein product is CASRIGQAYEQYF.

The chain couples TRBV28 to TRBJ2-7; 10 nucleotides line up with TRBD2. Germline trimming cut 6 bases from V and 2 bases from J; bases unmatched to any gene: 7. Germline loops: CDR1 MDHEN, CDR2 SYDVKM. The CDR3 length is 15 residues. The chain's CDR3 is CASSPTSGVAYEQYF. In DNA, the CDR3 is TGTGCCAGCAGCCCTACTAGCGGGGTGGCCTACGAGCAGTACTTC.

V usage is TRBV28 and J usage is TRBJ2-5, with 7 bases lining up with TRBD1. CDR3 length equals 14 residues. V lost 10 bases and J lost 5; bases outside the gene matches: 13. Germline V lookup: CDR1 MDHEN, CDR2 SYDVKM. The CDR3 here is CATISQGVKETQYF. In DNA form, the CDR3 reads TGTGCCACCATAAGTCAGGGGGTTAAGGAGACCCAGTACTTC.

The CDR3 region is CASSVYGTSGEGEQFF. The CDR3 DNA is TGCGCCAGCAGCGTCTACGGGACTAGCGGAGAAGGTGAGCAGTTCTTC. This chain connects TRBV5-1 to TRBJ2-1; 11 bases agree with TRBD2. The CDR3 contains 16 residues. Germline CDR1 and CDR2: SGHRS and YFSETQ. The junction had 12 bases not matched to a gene; V was cut back by 4 bases and J by 9 bases.